Listed here are 22 T cell receptor beta chains from one sample, sequenced in a study of blood T cell repertoires in COVID-19. The protocol was immunoSEQ multiplex PCR, while the TCRdb copy is restricted to in-frame clones and leaves out a portion. Here the sample spans around 40,000 clones, about 85% being singletons. The sample consisted of peripheral blood. These receptors came from a human donor in a cohort sampled during active COVID-19.

Here the CDR3 reads CATRGTGGEKLFF. CDR3 nucleotide sequence: TGTGCCACCAGAGGGACAGGGGGCGAAAAACTGTTTTTT. The chain couples TRBV2 to TRBJ1-4; 12 bases are shared with TRBD1. CDR1 and CDR2 from the germline V gene are SNHLY and FYNNEI. After removal of 10 bases from V and 8 bases from J, the junction contained 5 bases not matched to a gene. This CDR3 comprises 13 residues.

The CDR3 reads CASSYGPWPLHF. Written as DNA, the CDR3 is TGTGCCAGCAGTTACGGCCCCTGGCCCCTCCACTTT. The J gene is TRBJ1-6, the V gene TRBV6-5, with D hard to call. CDR1 and CDR2 from the germline V gene are MNHEY and SVGAGI. Trimming took 2 bases from V and 13 from J, leaving 9 bases between them. The CDR3 has 12 amino acids.

This chain links TRBV9 with TRBJ2-2, with 7 bases lining up with TRBD1. Unmatched junction bases numbered 6, after V lost 4 bases and J lost 6 bases. The CDR3 covers 14 residues. Germline values: CDR1 SGDLS, CDR2 YYNGEE. The CDR3 region has the DNA TGTGCCAGCAGCTTAACGACAGGGCCCGGGGAGCTGTTTTTT. Protein product: CASSLTTGPGELFF.

CDR3 residues: CASSRGQGNEKLFF. DNA of the CDR3: TGCGCCAGCAGCCGGGGACAGGGCAATGAAAAACTGTTTTTT. The rearrangement uses TRBV4-1 and TRBJ1-4, with 9 bases fitting TRBD1. CDR3 size: 14 residues. Trimming at V came to 4 bases and at J to 5 bases, leaving 2 bases not matched to a gene. Germline-derived CDR1 and CDR2 are MGHRA and YSYEKL.

This chain joins TRBV6-5 and TRBJ2-7, with 9 bases lining up with TRBD1. Germline CDR1 is MNHEY and CDR2 is SVGAGI. The CDR3 length is 14 residues. The V gene end was trimmed by 6 bases and the J gene end by 1 base; junction bases not matched to a gene: 4. This CDR3 is CASRTGTGSYEQYF. The CDR3 DNA reads TGTGCCAGCAGAACCGGGACAGGGTCCTACGAGCAGTACTTC.

The V call is TRBV6-1, the J call TRBJ2-7; 9 bases line up with TRBD1. The CDR3 is 16 residues long. Germline trimming cut 3 bases from V and 1 base from J; bases unmatched to any gene: 7. The germline V gene has CDR1 MNHNS and CDR2 SASEGT. The CDR3: CASSDPPGTGSYEQYF. The CDR3 nucleotides are TGTGCCAGCAGTGACCCCCCCGGGACAGGGTCCTACGAGCAGTACTTC.

This clone came up once. V gene TRBV14 combines with J gene TRBJ2-7; D not certain. V was trimmed by 0 bases and J by 7 bases, leaving 10 bases between them. CDR3 length: 13 amino acids. Germline V gene sequence: CDR1 SGHDN, CDR2 FVKESK. CDR3 loop: CASSQDPFREQYF. The DNA of the CDR3 is TGTGCCAGCAGCCAAGATCCCTTTCGGGAGCAGTACTTC.

This clone was found many times. The CDR3 here is CASSFSRTNSWYNEQFF. The DNA of the CDR3 is TGTGCCAGCAGCTTCTCCCGGACTAACTCTTGGTACAATGAGCAGTTCTTC. V gene TRBV7-9 combines with J gene TRBJ2-1; D may be TRBD2 (6 bases). Per the germline V gene, CDR1 is SEHNR and CDR2 is FQNEAQ (reference sequence). The length of the CDR3 is 17 residues. V lost 3 bases and J lost 4, with 19 bases in between.

The V call is TRBV7-2, the J call TRBJ2-3; D remains unclear. In germline, CDR1 is SGHTA, CDR2 FQGNSA. The V end was cut by 4 bases, the J end by 5 bases, with 4 bases between. CDR3 length: 11 residues. The DNA for the CDR3 is TGTGCCAGCAGCTCGCGAGATACGCAGTATTTT. Translating gives CASSSRDTQYF. Using reference TRBV7-2 and TRBJ2-3 for the parts outside the CDR3, the full variable domain is GAGVSQSPSNKVTEKGKDVELRCDPISGHTALYWYRQSLGQGLEFLIYFQGNSAPDKSGLPSDRFSAERTGGSVSTLTIQRTQQEDSAVYLCASSSRDTQYFGPGTRLTVL.

This rearrangement joins TRBV19 to TRBJ2-1; no definite D call. This CDR3 region has 12 residues. Germline V lookup: CDR1 LNHDA, CDR2 SQIVND (reference sequence). The V end lost 1 base, the J end lost 5 bases, and 3 bases lay between the germline ends. CDR3 bases: TGTGCCAGTAGTATAGGCGACAATGAGCAGTTCTTC. Its translation is CASSIGDNEQFF.

V is TRBV11-2 and J is TRBJ2-1, with TRBD2 matching over 10 bases. The CDR3 length is 14 residues. Germline loops: CDR1 SGHAT, CDR2 FQNNGV. V lost 3 bases to trimming and J lost 9 bases; unmatched junction nucleotides: 5. The CDR3 DNA reads as TGTGCCAGCAGCTTTAGCGGGGGGTGGGGTGAGCAGTTCTTC. Its protein is CASSFSGGWGEQFF.

The chain carries TRBV6-5 and TRBJ1-4; 8 positions agree with TRBD1. Germline CDR1 is MNHEY and CDR2 is SVGAGI. V dropped 4 bases and J dropped 6; count of bases not matched to a gene: 7. The CDR3 runs 15 residues. The CDR3 nucleotides are TGTGCCAGCAGTTGGGGGGGGACAGGACATGAAAAACTGTTTTTT. Translation: CASSWGGTGHEKLFF.

The chain combines TRBV3-1 (or the pseudogene TRBV3-2) with TRBJ2-1, with 16 bases matching TRBD2. The ends lost 6 bases at V and 10 bases at J; junction bases unmatched: 6. Germline-derived CDR1 and CDR2 are LGHDT and YNNKEL (reference sequence). The CDR3 extends over 15 amino acids. In DNA, the CDR3 is TGTGCCAGCAGGGGACTAGCGGGGGGGACTGGGGAGCAGTTCTTC. Encoded protein: CASRGLAGGTGEQFF.

This chain joins TRBV6-5 and TRBJ1-1, with 9 bases matching TRBD1. V lost 6 bases, J lost 5 bases, and 7 bases stayed unmatched. There are 14 residues in the CDR3. The germline V gene encodes CDR1 MNHEY and CDR2 SVGAGI. The CDR3 loop is CASSYDRGYTEAFF. The CDR3 DNA is TGTGCCAGCAGCTATGACAGGGGGTATACTGAAGCTTTCTTT.

The chain is built from TRBV3-1 (or the pseudogene TRBV3-2) and TRBJ1-2, with 7 bases matching TRBD1. The CDR3 sequence is 13 residues long. Germline V gene sequence: CDR1 LGHDT, CDR2 YNNKEL (reference sequence). With 6 bases clipped from V and 7 bases from J, the junction kept 8 bases outside the gene matches. The CDR3 DNA reads TGTGCCAGCAGTCAATTGACAGGGACTGGCTACACCTTC. It is translated as CASSQLTGTGYTF.

Points on this clone: Other DNA sequences within the sample encode an identical CDR3. The chain combines TRBV2 with TRBJ2-5; a weak D match, TRBD2 (6 bases). The CDR3 covers 14 residues. Trimming took 6 bases from V and 4 from J, leaving 15 bases between them. In germline, CDR1 is SNHLY, CDR2 FYNNEI. The CDR3 DNA reads as TGTGCCAGCAGCCCGACCGGGGGAAGAGAGACCCAGTACTTC. This encodes CASSPTGGRETQYF. Full variable domain (remainder filled in from reference TRBV2 and TRBJ2-5): EPEVTQTPSHQVTQMGQEVILRCVPISNHLYFYWYRQILGQKVEFLVSFYNNEISEKSEIFDDQFSVERPDGSNFTLKIRSTKLEDSAMYFCASSPTGGRETQYFGPGTRLLVL.

The V and J genes are TRBV29-1 and TRBJ1-1, with TRBD1 as a possible D gene (6 bases). The length of the CDR3 is 15 residues. The germline V gene has CDR1 SQVTM and CDR2 ANQGSEA. V lost 5 bases and J lost 6, with 22 bases in between. The CDR3 nucleotides read TGCAGCGTTAGGAGCCCGGGACAAACCAAGTCTGAAGCTTTCTTT. It encodes CSVRSPGQTKSEAFF.

This clone was detected only a few times. The V gene is TRBV2, the J gene TRBJ2-2, with D hard to call. The ends were cut back, 6 bases at V and 8 bases at J, with 13 bases in the middle. CDR3 length: 13 amino acids. Germline-derived CDR1 and CDR2 are SNHLY and FYNNEI. The CDR3 bases are TGTGCCAGCAGACTAATTCCGGGTGGGGAGCTGTTTTTT. Its protein is CASRLIPGGELFF.

The chain recombines TRBV11-2 with TRBJ2-6; D gene ambiguous. This CDR3 region has 14 residues. Trimming took off 5 bases at V and 2 bases at J, with 7 bases between the two ends. The V gene's germline CDR1 is SGHAT and CDR2 FQNNGV. CDR3: CASSAPPGANVLTF. The CDR3 DNA reads TGTGCCAGCAGCGCGCCCCCTGGGGCCAACGTCCTGACTTTC.

The V and J genes are TRBV18 and TRBJ2-1; 7 positions agree with TRBD2. The CDR3 totals 15 residues. Germline V gene data show CDR1 as KGHSH and CDR2 as LQKENI. Losses at the gene ends were 3 bases for V and 6 bases for J; bases not matched to a gene: 8. The DNA of the CDR3 is TGTGCCAGCTCACCGACGATAGCGGGTACCAATGAGCAGTTCTTC. It specifies CASSPTIAGTNEQFF.

As for this clone: This specimen includes other DNA sequences encoding the same CDR3. The chain combines TRBV18 with TRBJ2-5; 13 nucleotides align to TRBD2. This CDR3 has 15 residues. CDR1 and CDR2 (germline): KGHSH, LQKENI. The J segment lost 5 bases and the V segment lost 4 bases, leaving 4 bases of the junction unmatched. CDR3 sequence (DNA): TGTGCCAGCTCACAACTAGCGGGGGGGCCGGAGACCCAGTACTTC. Residues: CASSQLAGGPETQYF.

J is TRBJ1-5 and V is TRBV5-5; D may be TRBD1 (6 bases). CDR3 size: 15 residues. Germline V gives CDR1 SGHKS, CDR2 YYEKEE (reference sequence). Trimming removed 2 bases at V and 1 base at J, with 10 bases between. CDR3 DNA sequence: TGTGCCAGCAGCTTTCGGGGACAAAGCAATCAGCCCCAGCATTTT. This translates into CASSFRGQSNQPQHF.